This T cell receptor (beta chain) emerged from a study of beta chain features in type 1 diabetes. About the research overall: Healthy donors and patients showed comparable age, gender and cell yields.

Per the germline V gene, CDR1 is ENHRY and CDR2 is SYGVKD. V lost 10 bases to trimming and J lost 5 bases; unmatched junction nucleotides: 10. The CDR3 totals 13 residues. Reverse transcription of all isolated RNA meant that expressed TCRB transcripts were sequenced. Measured with immunoSEQ multiplex PCR; TCRdb has only the in-frame clones, and not every one. The table records 200,000 to 250,000 clones, approximately 11% of them present only once. This clone appeared a few times. What it recognizes is unknown. The study's findings and limits: Diminished insertions and augmented deletions at VDJ junctions characterized type 1 diabetes patients. For patients, the naive, central memory and Treg TCRB repertoires appeared more alike than for healthy donors.

Sequencing was performed on central memory CD4+ T cells from blood. This sequence was found in a man in his late teens or twenties in good health. The rearrangement joins TRBV10-3 to TRBJ2-7, with 8 bases that match TRBD2. The CDR3 loop reads CASSGGASNEQYF. DNA of the CDR3: TGTGCCAGCAGCGGGGGCGCCTCGAACGAGCAGTACTTC.